Detailed here is one T cell receptor beta chain. Its antigen is currently not known. Base qualities are not provided; no much larger clone lies one nucleotide away. Including the terminal cysteine and phenylalanine, the CDR3 comprises 15 residues. CDR3 DNA is the only sequence kept; it has 45 bases, read in frame from the first base. Based on the germline V gene (reference sequence), the CDR1 and CDR2 sequences are SEHNR and FQNEAQ. After removal of 3 bases from V and 5 bases from J, the junction retains 10 bases not matched to a gene. This specimen belongs to a study of control samples from healthy donors and cancer patients (dated by TCRdb to the early 2020s). The library was built by means of the immunoSEQ multiplex PCR assay. TCRdb mirrors the immuneACCESS table, restricted to in-frame sequences. Some clones are absent from its copies; in checked studies, under half trace to an unresolved V gene, and the reason for the others is unknown. This sample holds around 94,000 clones; about 92% were observed only once. The top ten clones comprise roughly 1.5% of the sample.

The chain joins TRBV7-9 to TRBJ2-7; TRBD1 matches 7 bases in the middle. This clonotype was obtained from a woman between 25 and 40 years old in good health. Sequenced material: blood. The bases are TGTGCCAGCAGCTTCCCACAGGGGCAGCGTCACGAGCAGTACTTC. It codes for CASSFPQGQRHEQYF.